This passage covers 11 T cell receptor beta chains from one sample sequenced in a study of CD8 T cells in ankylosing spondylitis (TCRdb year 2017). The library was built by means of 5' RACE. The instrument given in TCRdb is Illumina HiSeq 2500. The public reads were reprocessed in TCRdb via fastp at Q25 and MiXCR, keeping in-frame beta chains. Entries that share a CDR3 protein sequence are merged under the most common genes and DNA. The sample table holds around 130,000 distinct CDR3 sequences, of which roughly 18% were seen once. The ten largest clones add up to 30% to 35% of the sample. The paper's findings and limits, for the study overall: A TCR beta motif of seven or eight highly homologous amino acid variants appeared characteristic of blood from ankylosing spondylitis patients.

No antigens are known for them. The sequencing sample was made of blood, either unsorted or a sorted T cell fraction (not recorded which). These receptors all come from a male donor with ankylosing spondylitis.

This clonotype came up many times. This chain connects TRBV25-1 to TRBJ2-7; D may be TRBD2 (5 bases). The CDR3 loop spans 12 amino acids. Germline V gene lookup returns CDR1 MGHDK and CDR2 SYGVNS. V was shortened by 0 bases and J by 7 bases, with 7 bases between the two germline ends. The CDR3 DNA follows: TGTGCCAGCAGTGAATACGGGGTTGAGCAGTACTTC. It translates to CASSEYGVEQYF.

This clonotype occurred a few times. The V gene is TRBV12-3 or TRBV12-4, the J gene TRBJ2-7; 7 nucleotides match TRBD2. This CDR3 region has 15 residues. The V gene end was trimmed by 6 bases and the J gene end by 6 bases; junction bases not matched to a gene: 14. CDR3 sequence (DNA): TGTGCCAGCAGCCTAGGGAGGGGCTCCGGGAGCGAGCAGTACTTC. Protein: CASSLGRGSGSEQYF.

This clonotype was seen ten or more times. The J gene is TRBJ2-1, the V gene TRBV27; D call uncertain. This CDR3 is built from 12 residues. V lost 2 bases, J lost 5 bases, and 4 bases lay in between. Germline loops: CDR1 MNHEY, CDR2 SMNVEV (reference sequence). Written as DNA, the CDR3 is TGTGCCAGCAGTTTAGCAGACAATGAGCAGTTCTTC. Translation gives CASSLADNEQFF.

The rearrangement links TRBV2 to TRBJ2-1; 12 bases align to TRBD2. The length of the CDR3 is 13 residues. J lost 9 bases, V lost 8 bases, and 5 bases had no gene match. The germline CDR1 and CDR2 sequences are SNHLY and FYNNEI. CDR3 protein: CASPGLAGVEQFF. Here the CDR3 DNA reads TGTGCCAGCCCGGGACTAGCGGGCGTTGAGCAGTTCTTC.

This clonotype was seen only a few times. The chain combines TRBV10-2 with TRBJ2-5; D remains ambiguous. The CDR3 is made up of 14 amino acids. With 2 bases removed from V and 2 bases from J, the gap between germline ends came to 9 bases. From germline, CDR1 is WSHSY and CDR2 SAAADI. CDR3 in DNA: TGCGCCAGCAGTGAGGGAGTGGGACAAGAGACCCAGTACTTC. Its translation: CASSEGVGQETQYF.

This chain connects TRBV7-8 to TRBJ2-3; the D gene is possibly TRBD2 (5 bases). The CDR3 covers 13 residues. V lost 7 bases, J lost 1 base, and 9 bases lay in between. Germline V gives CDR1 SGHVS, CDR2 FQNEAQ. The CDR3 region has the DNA TGTGCCAGCACCAGGACTGGCACAGATACGCAGTATTTT. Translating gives CASTRTGTDTQYF.

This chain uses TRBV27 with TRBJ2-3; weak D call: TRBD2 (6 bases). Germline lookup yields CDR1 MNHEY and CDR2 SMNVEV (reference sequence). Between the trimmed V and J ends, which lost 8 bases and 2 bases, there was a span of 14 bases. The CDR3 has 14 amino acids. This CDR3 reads CASHEGGATDTQYF. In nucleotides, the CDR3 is TGTGCCAGCCATGAGGGCGGGGCCACAGATACGCAGTATTTT.

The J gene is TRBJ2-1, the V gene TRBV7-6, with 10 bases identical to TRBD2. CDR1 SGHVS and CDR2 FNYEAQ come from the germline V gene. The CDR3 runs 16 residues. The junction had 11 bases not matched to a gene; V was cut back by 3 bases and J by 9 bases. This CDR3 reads CASSFPPASGSAEQFF. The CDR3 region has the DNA TGTGCCAGCAGCTTCCCCCCGGCTAGCGGGAGCGCTGAGCAGTTCTTC.

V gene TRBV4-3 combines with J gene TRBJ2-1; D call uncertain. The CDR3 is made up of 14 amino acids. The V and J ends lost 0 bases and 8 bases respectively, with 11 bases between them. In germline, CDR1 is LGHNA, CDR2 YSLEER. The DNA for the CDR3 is TGCGCCAGCAGCCAAGATCGATTGATCCATGAGCAGTTCTTC. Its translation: CASSQDRLIHEQFF.

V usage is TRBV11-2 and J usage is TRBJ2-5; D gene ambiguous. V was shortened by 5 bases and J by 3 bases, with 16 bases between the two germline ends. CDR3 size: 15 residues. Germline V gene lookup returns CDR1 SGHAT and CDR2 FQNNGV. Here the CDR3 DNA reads TGTGCCAGCAGCCAATGGGAACGCGGAAAAGAGACCCAGTACTTC. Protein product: CASSQWERGKETQYF.

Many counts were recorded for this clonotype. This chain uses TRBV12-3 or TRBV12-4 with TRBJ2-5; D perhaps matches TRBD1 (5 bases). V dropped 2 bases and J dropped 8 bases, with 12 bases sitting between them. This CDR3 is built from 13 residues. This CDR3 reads CASSLQGQDTQYF. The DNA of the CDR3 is TGTGCCAGCAGTTTACAGGGTCAGGATACCCAGTACTTC.